This entry lists 5 T cell receptor beta chains sequenced from one sample in a study of blood T cell repertoires in COVID-19. Method: immunoSEQ multiplex PCR; TCRdb's copy keeps in-frame clones and lacks some. The sample has 130,000 to 150,000 clones; around nine tenths are singletons. Sequencing was carried out using PBMCs or T cells enriched from blood (not recorded which). Receptors originate from a young woman with acute COVID-19.

The V gene is TRBV30, the J gene TRBJ2-7, with 13 nucleotides matching TRBD2. This CDR3 is 15 amino acids long. The germline gives CDR1 GTSNPN, CDR2 SVGIG (reference sequence). V lost 0 bases and J lost 4; bases outside the gene matches: 3. The CDR3: CAWSVGLAGLYEQYF. The CDR3 DNA reads TGTGCCTGGAGTGTGGGACTAGCGGGATTGTACGAGCAGTACTTC.

This chain joins TRBV7-2 and TRBJ2-1; TRBD1 matches at 8 bases. CDR3 length: 16 residues. CDR1 is SGHTA, CDR2 FQGNSA, per germline. V was clipped by 6 bases and J by 3 bases; unmatched bases: 10. CDR3 nucleotide sequence: TGTGCCAGCAGTTCAAAAGGACAGGGAATCTACAATGAGCAGTTCTTC. The encoded protein is CASSSKGQGIYNEQFF.

The V and J genes are TRBV9 and TRBJ2-7; 12 bases are a match to TRBD2. V lost 1 base and J lost 2; bases outside the gene matches: 4. Germline-derived CDR1 and CDR2 are SGDLS and YYNGEE. The CDR3 has 16 amino acids. CDR3 in DNA: TGTGCCAGCAGCGTATCGACTAGCGGGAGCCCCTACGAGCAGTACTTC. Translating it yields CASSVSTSGSPYEQYF.

This chain uses TRBV19 with TRBJ1-2; tentative D call: TRBD1 (5 bases). The CDR3 length is 15 residues. In germline, CDR1 is LNHDA, CDR2 SQIVND (reference sequence). Trimming took off 9 bases at V and 0 bases at J, with 17 bases between the two ends. CDR3 amino acids: CASKGGDAANYGYTF. The CDR3 nucleotides read TGTGCCAGCAAAGGAGGGGACGCAGCTAACTATGGCTACACCTTC.

The J gene is TRBJ1-1, the V gene TRBV9, with D hard to call. The CDR3 has 13 amino acids. Germline assignment: CDR1 SGDLS and CDR2 YYNGEE. Trimming stripped 0 bases from V and 7 bases from J, with 10 bases between. CDR3 DNA: TGTGCCAGCAGCGTAGAAGCGGGCGGTGAAGCTTTCTTT. This gives the protein CASSVEAGGEAFF.